Described below is a single T cell receptor beta chain sequence and its context. The antigen remains unidentified. PCR primers comprised 60 Vbeta and 13 Jbeta primers. Sequencing used immunoSEQ multiplex PCR; TCRdb keeps in-frame clones, though not all of them. The sample lists about 160,000 clones, over 70% occurring once. The germline V gene has CDR1 LGHNT and CDR2 FRNRAP. The V gene end was trimmed by 5 bases and the J gene end by 0 bases; junction bases not matched to a gene: 6. This CDR3 comprises 15 residues. The data were taken from a study of cytomegalovirus exposure and HLA in healthy donors. General observations from the study: Presence/absence analyses assumed roughly uniform sequencing depth across donors, which may not hold.

The origin of this receptor is a woman aged 50 to 60 in good health and CMV-seropositive. The J gene is TRBJ1-1, the V gene TRBV12-5, with 7 bases that match TRBD1. Material for sequencing was PBMCs. The CDR3 DNA reads as TGTGCTAGTGGTCCGCCGGACAGGTTGAACACTGAAGCTTTCTTT. This translates into CASGPPDRLNTEAFF.